This TCR beta chain is from a study of T cells after somatic rescue of genetic block. J lost 5 bases, V lost 4 bases, and 9 bases had no gene match. The CDR3 is 16 amino acids. Germline V CDR1 and CDR2: MNHEY, SVGAGI. Sequenced by immunoSEQ multiplex PCR; TCRdb stores in-frame clones only, minus some. In the table there are 11,000 to 15,000 clones, around 68% of which are singletons. The chain uses TRBV6-5 and TRBJ2-1; 9 bases align to TRBD2. Material: peripheral blood mononuclear cells (PBMCs). The sequence came from a young man. CDR3 loop: CASSWGPGLANNEQFF. In DNA, the CDR3 is TGTGCCAGCAGTTGGGGCCCGGGACTAGCAAACAATGAGCAGTTCTTC.